These T cell receptor beta chains were read from a single sample in a study of T cell responses to AZD1222 COVID-19 vaccine. Here immunoSEQ multiplex PCR was the method, and the copy in TCRdb shows in-frame clones only, minus some. Among fewer than 200,000 clones listed, around 94% were seen once. Sequencing used peripheral blood, obtained 28 days after the second AZD1222 dose. These receptors were collected from an adult who received the AZD1222 COVID-19 vaccine. CDR3s include the opening cysteine and the closing phenylalanine or tryptophan. The D gene is left open where the match is weak. The size field is filled for only some rows; it gives once, few, many or a size class.

j_call | v_call | clone_size | d_call | cdr3_aa | cdr3_nt
TRBJ1-6 | TRBV27 | . | . | CASRKGPYSPLHF | TGTGCCAGCAGAAAGGGGCCGTATTCACCCCTCCACTTT
TRBJ2-5 | TRBV28 | . | . | CASSSPPGAQYF | TGTGCCAGCAGTTCTCCCCCGGGTGCCCAGTACTTC
TRBJ1-1 | TRBV6-5 | . | . | CASSYQGGRSTEAFF | TGTGCCAGCAGTTACCAGGGCGGTCGGAGTACTGAAGCTTTCTTT
TRBJ1-5 | TRBV27 | . | . | CASSLTPRARQPQHF | TGTGCCAGCAGTTTAACCCCAAGGGCAAGACAGCCCCAGCATTTT
TRBJ2-2 | TRBV6-6 | . | . | CASSPSIGLSTGELFF | TGTGCCAGCAGTCCCTCGATTGGGTTGAGCACCGGGGAGCTGTTTTTT
TRBJ2-7 | TRBV7-9 | . | . | CASSLEQGYEQYF | TGTGCCAGCAGCTTAGAACAGGGTTACGAGCAGTACTTC
TRBJ1-3 | TRBV11-2 | . | TRBD1 | CASTSTGVSGNTIYF | TGTGCCAGCACCTCAACAGGGGTCTCTGGAAACACCATATATTTT
TRBJ1-4 | TRBV9 | few | . | CASSPGTIIEKLFF | TGTGCCAGCAGCCCCGGGACAATAATCGAAAAACTGTTTTTT
TRBJ1-2 | TRBV7-2 | . | TRBD1 | CASSSGTGGNYGYTF | TGTGCCAGCAGTTCCGGGACAGGGGGCAACTATGGCTACACCTTC
TRBJ1-2 | TRBV6-6 | . | TRBD1 | CASSRPGQGYGYTF | TGTGCCAGCAGTCGTCCGGGACAGGGATATGGCTACACCTTC
TRBJ2-3 | TRBV5-4 | . | . | CASSHWTQGKTDTQYF | TGTGCCAGCAGCCATTGGACTCAAGGAAAGACAGATACGCAGTATTTT
TRBJ2-5 | TRBV19 | . | . | CASSPGFQETQYF | TGTGCCAGTAGCCCCGGGTTTCAAGAGACCCAGTACTTC
TRBJ1-5 | TRBV27 | . | . | CASSLWGDQPQHF | TGTGCCAGCAGTTTATGGGGGGATCAGCCCCAGCATTTT
TRBJ1-2 | TRBV27 | . | . | CASRPIIGDRRGYTF | TGTGCCAGCAGACCTATTATCGGGGACCGGAGGGGCTACACCTTC
TRBJ1-1 | TRBV7-8 | . | . | CASSFEGLNTEAFF | TGTGCCAGCAGCTTTGAGGGGCTGAACACTGAAGCTTTCTTT
TRBJ1-6 | TRBV27 | . | . | CASSSISRQVALDNSPLHF | TGTGCCAGCAGTTCTATATCCCGACAGGTGGCGTTGGATAATTCACCCCTCCACTTT
TRBJ1-5 | TRBV19 | . | . | CASSIVEGDSNQPQHF | TGTGCCAGTAGTATAGTCGAAGGAGATAGCAATCAGCCCCAGCATTTT
TRBJ2-1 | TRBV7-9 | . | . | CASSLGGRTGEQFF | TGTGCCAGCAGCTTGGGCGGGAGGACAGGGGAGCAGTTCTTC
TRBJ2-4 | TRBV6-2/TRBV6-3 | . | . | CASSNTNIQYF | TGTGCCAGCAGCAATACAAACATTCAGTACTTC
TRBJ2-2 | TRBV12-3/TRBV12-4 | . | . | CASSQGGSGELFF | TGTGCCAGCAGTCAAGGGGGGTCCGGGGAGCTGTTTTTT
TRBJ1-2 | TRBV18 | . | . | CASSGGPNYGYTF | TGTGCCAGCTCAGGGGGCCCCAACTATGGCTACACCTTC
TRBJ2-2 | TRBV11-3 | . | . | CASSSGLRELFF | TGTGCCAGCAGCTCCGGACTGAGGGAGCTGTTTTTT
TRBJ2-1 | TRBV30 | . | . | CAWSGGSSYNEQFF | TGTGCCTGGAGTGGAGGAAGCAGCTACAATGAGCAGTTCTTC
TRBJ2-3 | TRBV30 | . | . | CAWTLGGADTQYF | TGTGCCTGGACCCTCGGGGGCGCGGATACGCAGTATTTT
TRBJ1-1 | TRBV28 | . | TRBD1 | CASPGTIGQGPQMNTEAFF | TGTGCCAGCCCGGGCACTATCGGACAGGGTCCCCAGATGAACACTGAAGCTTTCTTT
TRBJ1-1 | TRBV6-5 | . | . | CASIPLTGGTEAFF | TGTGCCAGCATTCCCTTGACGGGGGGAACTGAAGCTTTCTTT
TRBJ2-1 | TRBV5-1 | . | . | CASSLRVAPDLTYNEQFF | TGCGCCAGCAGCTTGCGGGTAGCGCCCGATTTGACCTACAATGAGCAGTTCTTC
TRBJ2-7 | TRBV30 | once | . | CAWSPGIGGGLYEQYF | TGTGCCTGGAGTCCCGGAATAGGGGGGGGCTTGTACGAGCAGTACTTC
TRBJ1-1 | TRBV19 | . | . | CASTELWGDTEAFF | TGTGCCAGTACCGAGCTATGGGGGGACACTGAAGCTTTCTTT
TRBJ1-1 | TRBV11-2 | . | . | CASSLDMVNTEAFF | TGTGCCAGCAGCTTAGATATGGTGAACACTGAAGCTTTCTTT
TRBJ1-2 | TRBV14 | . | . | CASSQDSRRGYTF | TGTGCCAGCAGCCAAGATAGTAGGAGAGGCTACACCTTC
TRBJ1-2 | TRBV5-6 | . | . | CASSLFGEGYMAGYTF | TGTGCCAGCAGCTTGTTTGGGGAGGGGTATATGGCTGGCTACACCTTC
TRBJ2-4 | TRBV7-9 | . | TRBD2 | CASSLAGTSGTKNIQYF | TGTGCCAGCAGCTTAGCTGGGACTAGCGGGACCAAAAACATTCAGTACTTC
TRBJ2-7 | TRBV28 | . | . | CASSSRTSEQYF | TGTGCCAGCAGTTCCAGGACGAGCGAGCAGTACTTC
TRBJ1-1 | TRBV15 | . | . | CATSRGAGMNTEAFF | TGTGCCACCAGCAGAGGGGCGGGGATGAACACTGAAGCTTTCTTT
TRBJ2-5 | TRBV29-1 | . | . | CSVEETQYF | TGCAGCGTTGAGGAGACCCAGTACTTC
TRBJ2-1 | TRBV4-1 | . | TRBD2 | CASSQDPGDRTRFLEQFF | TGCGCCAGCAGCCAAGATCCAGGAGATCGGACTAGGTTCTTGGAGCAGTTCTTC
TRBJ1-3 | TRBV2 | . | . | CASMAGSGNTIYF | TGTGCCAGCATGGCAGGCTCTGGAAACACCATATATTTT
TRBJ2-2 | TRBV5-1 | . | TRBD1 | CASSGGTGNTGELFF | TGCGCCAGCAGCGGTGGGACAGGTAACACCGGGGAGCTGTTTTTT
TRBJ2-1 | TRBV7-9 | once | TRBD2 | CASSLGSAGNNEQFF | TGTGCCAGCAGCTTAGGCTCAGCGGGGAACAATGAGCAGTTCTTC
TRBJ1-2 | TRBV30 | . | . | CAGGQRNNYGYTF | TGTGCCGGCGGACAGCGCAACAACTATGGCTACACCTTC
TRBJ2-7 | TRBV30 | . | TRBD1 | CAWSVAGTGYEQYF | TGTGCCTGGAGTGTCGCCGGGACAGGCTACGAGCAGTACTTC
TRBJ1-2 | TRBV5-1 | . | TRBD1 | CASSDSGTASYGYTF | TGCGCCAGCAGCGACTCCGGGACAGCTTCCTATGGCTACACCTTC
TRBJ2-5 | TRBV5-1 | . | TRBD2 | CASSPFGAGRETQYF | TGCGCCAGCAGCCCCTTCGGAGCGGGGCGGGAGACCCAGTACTTC
TRBJ1-2 | TRBV28 | . | TRBD1 | CASSRTGTQGASGYTF | TGTGCCAGCAGCCGGACTGGGACGCAGGGGGCTTCTGGCTACACCTTC
TRBJ1-6 | TRBV2 | . | . | CASSVGKSPLHF | TGTGCCAGCAGTGTGGGCAAGTCACCCCTCCACTTT
TRBJ2-5 | TRBV5-1 | . | . | CASREMDIWETQYF | TGCGCCAGCAGGGAAATGGACATCTGGGAGACCCAGTACTTC
TRBJ2-7 | TRBV11-3 | . | . | CASSLTGTSYEQYF | TGTGCCAGCAGCCTCACCGGGACCTCCTACGAGCAGTACTTC